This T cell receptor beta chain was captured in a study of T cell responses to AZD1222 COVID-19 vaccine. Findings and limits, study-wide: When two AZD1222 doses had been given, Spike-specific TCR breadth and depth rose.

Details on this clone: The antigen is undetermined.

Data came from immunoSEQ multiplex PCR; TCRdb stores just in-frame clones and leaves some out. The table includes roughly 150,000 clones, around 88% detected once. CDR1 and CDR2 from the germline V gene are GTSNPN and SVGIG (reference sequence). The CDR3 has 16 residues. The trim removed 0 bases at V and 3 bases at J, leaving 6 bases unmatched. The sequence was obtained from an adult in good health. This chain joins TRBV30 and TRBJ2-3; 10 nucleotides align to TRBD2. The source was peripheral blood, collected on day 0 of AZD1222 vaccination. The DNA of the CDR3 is TGTGCCTGGAGTGTCCTACCTAGCGGGAGTACAGATACGCAGTATTTT. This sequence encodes CAWSVLPSGSTDTQYF.